Each of the 22 T cell receptor beta chains below was sequenced from the same sample in a study of shared clonotypes between healthy human individuals. Profiled with immunoSEQ multiplex PCR; TCRdb holds only in-frame clones, not every one. The repertoire consists of roughly 1,100,000 clones, with 65% to 75% occurring once and the leading ten covering about 1.5%. The sample consisted of memory CD4+ T cells sorted from blood. Subset reported: CD45RA-negative fraction. Receptors were obtained from a man aged 18 to 29 in good health.

The chain employs TRBV27 and TRBJ2-1; D not resolved. This CDR3 is 15 amino acids long. Germline V gives CDR1 MNHEY, CDR2 SMNVEV (reference sequence). Trimming stripped 3 bases from V and 0 bases from J, with 9 bases between. CDR3 DNA sequence: TGTGCCAGCAGTTTCGACTCCAGCTCCTACAATGAGCAGTTCTTC. Its translation: CASSFDSSSYNEQFF.

CDR3: CASSEISGRMNTGELFF. CDR3 in DNA: TGCGCCAGCAGTGAGATCTCGGGCAGAATGAACACCGGGGAGCTGTTTTTT. The chain joins TRBV10-2 to TRBJ2-2; D is uncertain. The length of the CDR3 is 17 residues. The germline V gene encodes CDR1 WSHSY and CDR2 SAAADI. The V end lost 2 bases, the J end lost 1 base, and 14 bases lay between the germline ends.

V gene TRBV19 combines with J gene TRBJ1-5, with TRBD1 matching over 11 bases. Germline-derived CDR1 and CDR2 are LNHDA and SQIVND (reference sequence). V shed 8 bases and J 6 bases; nucleotides not matched to a gene: 9. The length of the CDR3 is 15 residues. Here the CDR3 reads CASQRTGGAGQPQHF. In nucleotides, the CDR3 is TGTGCCAGTCAACGGACAGGGGGCGCCGGTCAGCCCCAGCATTTT.

The chain is built from TRBV9 and TRBJ2-5, with a tentative D call TRBD1 (7 bases). From germline, CDR1 is SGDLS and CDR2 YYNGEE. This CDR3 has 15 residues. V lost 4 bases to trimming and J lost 2 bases, with 15 bases between them. CDR3 nucleotide sequence: TGTGCCAGCAGCCCGGAGGGGGGACAGCAAGAGACCCAGTACTTC. Translation gives CASSPEGGQQETQYF.

V and J are TRBV5-1 and TRBJ2-7; possibly TRBD2 for D (6 bases). The germline CDR1 and CDR2 sequences are SGHRS and YFSETQ. Trimming shortened V by 2 bases and J by 7 bases, and 22 bases separated the two germline ends. This CDR3 spans 16 amino acids. The CDR3 DNA is TGCGCCAGCAGCTTTGGCGGGACGGACCCTTCAGAAGAGCAGTACTTC. This translates into CASSFGGTDPSEEQYF.

The chain employs TRBV7-2 and TRBJ2-2; D remains ambiguous. V lost 4 bases to trimming and J lost 2 bases, with 5 bases between them. Per germline, CDR1 SGHTA and CDR2 FQGNSA. This CDR3 contains 13 residues. CDR3 bases: TGTGCCAGCAGCTCGTATAACACCGGGGAGCTGTTTTTT. It encodes CASSSYNTGELFF.

The chain combines TRBV19 with TRBJ2-7; 8 bases are a match to TRBD1. Germline values: CDR1 LNHDA, CDR2 SQIVND (reference sequence). J was trimmed by 3 bases and V by 6 bases; bases with no gene match: 4. The CDR3 is 13 residues long. The CDR3 DNA is TGTGCCAGTAGGAGGACAGGGAACTACGAGCAGTACTTC. Its translation: CASRRTGNYEQYF.

This clone was recorded a few times. The chain couples TRBV29-1 to TRBJ2-1; D possibly corresponds to TRBD1 (6 bases). V lost 4 bases, J lost 0 bases, and 16 bases lay in between. Germline CDR1 reads SQVTM; CDR2 reads ANQGSEA. The CDR3 length is 16 residues. The CDR3 loop is CSVGYRDIGSYNEQFF. CDR3 bases: TGCAGCGTTGGGTATCGGGACATAGGCTCCTACAATGAGCAGTTCTTC.

J is TRBJ2-3 and V is TRBV5-4; 11 bases match TRBD2. The germline V gene has CDR1 SGHNT and CDR2 YYREEE (reference sequence). V lost 4 bases, J lost 1 base, and 5 bases stayed unmatched. The CDR3 runs to 16 residues. CDR3 in amino acids: CASSTPGLAGTDTQYF. The CDR3 bases are TGTGCCAGCAGCACTCCGGGACTAGCGGGCACAGATACGCAGTATTTT.

This chain links TRBV10-3 with TRBJ1-4; no reliable D call. The V gene's germline CDR1 is ENHRY and CDR2 SYGVKD. Trimming pared 3 bases from V and 8 bases from J, leaving 7 bases between. The CDR3 totals 12 residues. The CDR3 loop reads CAISEGDEKLFF. CDR3 bases: TGTGCCATCAGTGAAGGAGACGAAAAACTGTTTTTT.

The rearrangement uses TRBV6-6 and TRBJ2-7; 10 nucleotides match TRBD2. From germline, CDR1 is MNHNY and CDR2 SVGAGI (reference sequence). V shed 5 bases, J shed 4 bases, and the junction held 5 bases outside the gene matches. The CDR3 is 14 residues long. The CDR3 DNA sequence: TGTGCCAGCAGTGCTCTAGCGGGAGTTTACGAGCAGTACTTC. It translates to CASSALAGVYEQYF.

The chain carries TRBV5-6 and TRBJ1-4; D gene ambiguous. Germline CDR1 and CDR2: SGHDT and YYEEEE. The V end lost 6 bases, the J end lost 5 bases, and 8 bases lay between the germline ends. CDR3 length: 12 amino acids. The CDR3 DNA reads as TGTGCCAGCACCCTACAGAATGAAAAACTGTTTTTT. It translates to CASTLQNEKLFF.

J is TRBJ1-2 and V is TRBV28; D not resolved. Germline CDR1 MDHEN, CDR2 SYDVKM. Trimming took 6 bases from V and 4 from J, leaving 12 bases between them. This CDR3 spans 13 amino acids. This CDR3 reads CASSLGFGYGYTF. CDR3 DNA: TGTGCCAGCAGCCTCGGGTTTGGCTATGGCTACACCTTC.

CDR3 residues: CAWSVSTSTDTQYF. DNA for the CDR3: TGTGCCTGGAGTGTATCTACGAGCACAGATACGCAGTATTTT. The chain links TRBV30 to TRBJ2-3; D ambiguous. There are 14 residues in the CDR3. V lost 0 bases, J lost 0 bases, and 7 bases lay in between. The germline V gene encodes CDR1 GTSNPN and CDR2 SVGIG (reference sequence).

This clone was observed a few times. The rearrangement joins TRBV10-3 to TRBJ2-3, with 10 bases aligning to TRBD2. CDR3 length equals 16 residues. V trimming: 6 bases; J trimming: 4 bases; junction bases outside the gene matches: 10. Germline V gene data show CDR1 as ENHRY and CDR2 as SYGVKD. The CDR3 DNA reads as TGTGCCATCAGCCTTTCTAGCGGGGGCACCCCAGATACGCAGTATTTT. As protein: CAISLSSGGTPDTQYF.

V is TRBV4-3 and J is TRBJ2-3; no firm D call. The CDR3 runs to 13 residues. With 2 bases removed from V and 8 bases from J, the gap between germline ends came to 11 bases. CDR1 is LGHNA, CDR2 YSLEER, per germline. DNA for the CDR3: TGCGCCAGCAGCCAATCCTCGGTTGGTACGCAGTATTTT. This translates into CASSQSSVGTQYF.

About this clone: Other nucleotide sequences in the sample specify the same CDR3. The V and J genes are TRBV12-5 and TRBJ1-1; D uncertain. Trimming left V 5 bases short and J 0 bases short, with 7 bases between. The CDR3 runs 13 residues. The V gene's germline CDR1 is LGHNT and CDR2 FRNRAP. The CDR3 here is CASGLGVNTEAFF. CDR3 sequence (DNA): TGTGCTAGTGGTCTCGGGGTGAACACTGAAGCTTTCTTT.

This chain connects TRBV7-8 to TRBJ2-1; no reliable D call. This CDR3 has 16 amino acids. Per the germline V gene, CDR1 is SGHVS and CDR2 is FQNEAQ. Trimming removed 2 bases at V and 3 bases at J, with 14 bases between. This chain's CDR3 is CASSLRAQSFYNEQFF. In nucleotides, the CDR3 is TGTGCCAGCAGCTTACGGGCCCAGAGTTTCTACAATGAGCAGTTCTTC.

This clone was detected only once. The rearrangement uses TRBV28 and TRBJ1-1; D gene ambiguous. The CDR3 covers 14 residues. Germline values: CDR1 MDHEN, CDR2 SYDVKM. The V and J ends lost 6 bases and 0 bases respectively, with 11 bases between them. CDR3 sequence reads: CASRLTDLNTEAFF. DNA of the CDR3: TGTGCCAGCAGATTGACCGACCTGAACACTGAAGCTTTCTTT.

J is TRBJ2-1 and V is TRBV30; 7 bases map to TRBD1. The CDR3 runs 12 residues. The germline CDR1 and CDR2 sequences are GTSNPN and SVGIG (reference sequence). The CDR3 DNA reads as TGTGCGGCCGGGACAGATGACAATGAGCAGTTCTTC. Its translation: CAAGTDDNEQFF.

The sample holds one count of this clone. This sequence joins TRBV9 and TRBJ1-2, with TRBD1 matching over 9 bases. The CDR3 extends over 12 amino acids. Per the germline V gene, CDR1 is SGDLS and CDR2 is YYNGEE. Trimming took 5 bases from V and 7 from J; bases not matched to a gene: 3. The CDR3 sequence is CASRDRGGGYTF. The CDR3 DNA reads as TGTGCCAGCAGGGACAGGGGTGGTGGCTACACCTTC.

The CDR3 DNA reads TGTGCCAGCAGCGTAGGGTCGAGAGATGGCTACACCTTC. This sequence encodes CASSVGSRDGYTF. The chain carries TRBV9 and TRBJ1-2; D is unclear. The CDR3 runs 13 residues. Germline lookup yields CDR1 SGDLS and CDR2 YYNGEE. With 0 bases removed from V and 6 bases from J, the gap between germline ends came to 9 bases.